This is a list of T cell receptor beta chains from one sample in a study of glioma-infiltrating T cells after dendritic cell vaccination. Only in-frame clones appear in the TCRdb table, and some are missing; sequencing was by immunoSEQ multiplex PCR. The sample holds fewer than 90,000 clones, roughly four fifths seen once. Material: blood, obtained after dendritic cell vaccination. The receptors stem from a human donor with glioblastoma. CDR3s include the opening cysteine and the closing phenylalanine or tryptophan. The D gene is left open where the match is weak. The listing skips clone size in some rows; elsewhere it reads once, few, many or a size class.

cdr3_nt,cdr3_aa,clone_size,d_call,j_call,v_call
TGTGCCAGCAGCTTAGGACAGGGAACTAACTATGGCTACACCTTC,CASSLGQGTNYGYTF,NA,TRBD1,TRBJ1-2,TRBV7-2
TGTGCCATCGGGACAGACGATAATTCACCCCTCCACTTT,CAIGTDDNSPLHF,NA,TRBD1,TRBJ1-6,TRBV10-3
TGTGCCAGCAGCTTGGGGACAGTTGAGTATGGCTACACCTTC,CASSLGTVEYGYTF,NA,NA,TRBJ1-2,TRBV5-4
TGCAGCGTCAAACAGGGGGACGCTGAAGCTTTCTTT,CSVKQGDAEAFF,few,TRBD1,TRBJ1-1,TRBV29-1
TGTGCCAGCAGCCCCATGGGGCGCCGGGACACCGGGGAGCTGTTTTTT,CASSPMGRRDTGELFF,NA,NA,TRBJ2-2,TRBV5-6
TGTGCCAGCAGCTTGGCCGCAGGGGGCCGCCCTGAAGCTTTCTTT,CASSLAAGGRPEAFF,NA,TRBD1,TRBJ1-1,TRBV5-6
TGTGCCAGCAGCTTAGTCGGGAATACTGAAGCTTTCTTT,CASSLVGNTEAFF,NA,NA,TRBJ1-1,TRBV11-3
TGCAGCGTTGAGACAAGGACAAGCTATGGCTACACCTTC,CSVETRTSYGYTF,NA,NA,TRBJ1-2,TRBV29-1
TGCAGCGTATCACGGACAGGGCTTGGCGAGACCCAGTACTTC,CSVSRTGLGETQYF,once,TRBD1,TRBJ2-5,TRBV29-1
TGCGCCAGCAGCCAAGTTACAGGGCATAGCAATCAGCCCCAGCATTTT,CASSQVTGHSNQPQHF,NA,NA,TRBJ1-5,TRBV4-1
TGTGCCTGGATGGCAGGGGTAAACACTGAAGCTTTCTTT,CAWMAGVNTEAFF,NA,NA,TRBJ1-1,TRBV30
TGTGCCACCAGGTACGGGAACTATGGCTACACCTTC,CATRYGNYGYTF,NA,NA,TRBJ1-2,TRBV25-1
TGTGCCACGCGAGGAGGAATTTCCTACAATGAGCAGTTCTTC,CATRGGISYNEQFF,NA,NA,TRBJ2-1,TRBV6-5
TGTGCCAGCAGCGATCTTATAAGCGGGGGTAGGGAGACCCAGTACTTC,CASSDLISGGRETQYF,NA,TRBD2,TRBJ2-5,TRBV11-2
TGCGCCAGCAGCATACAGGGTGTAAATGAAAAACTGTTTTTT,CASSIQGVNEKLFF,NA,NA,TRBJ1-4,TRBV5-1
TGCGCCAGCAGCTTGTCGGGGGGAAGCTCCTACAATGAGCAGTTCTTC,CASSLSGGSSYNEQFF,NA,TRBD2,TRBJ2-1,TRBV5-1
TGTGCCAGCTCACCAAGGGACAGGGATTCCCATGGCTACACCTTC,CASSPRDRDSHGYTF,NA,TRBD1,TRBJ1-2,TRBV18
TGTGCCAGCAGCCCTGACAGGGCGAACACCGGGGAGCTGTTTTTT,CASSPDRANTGELFF,NA,TRBD1,TRBJ2-2,TRBV4-2
TGTGCCAGCACCCACGAGTACTCGACAGGGGGCACTGAAGCTTTCTTT,CASTHEYSTGGTEAFF,NA,TRBD1,TRBJ1-1,TRBV11-1
TGTGCCAGCTCACCAGAGAGGGAGGTCTATGGCTACACCTTC,CASSPEREVYGYTF,few,NA,TRBJ1-2,TRBV18
TGTGCCAGCAGCTTGCGAGGCGGCTCCTATGGCTACACCTTC,CASSLRGGSYGYTF,few,NA,TRBJ1-2,TRBV5-4
TGTGCCAGCACCCTGCGGGGTTCGGGCTACACCTTC,CASTLRGSGYTF,few,NA,TRBJ1-2,TRBV2
TGTGCCAGTAGTATAGAGTCCGCTGAAGCTTTCTTT,CASSIESAEAFF,NA,NA,TRBJ1-1,TRBV19
TGCGCCAGCAGTGGACGACAGGGGACAAATGAGCAGTTCTTC,CASSGRQGTNEQFF,NA,TRBD1,TRBJ2-1,TRBV10-2
TGCGCCAGCAGCACCGAGGTACAACAGGGCGACACTGAAGCTTTCTTT,CASSTEVQQGDTEAFF,NA,NA,TRBJ1-1,TRBV5-1
TGTGCCAGCTCCGACAGGGTAAACTATGGCTACACCTTC,CASSDRVNYGYTF,NA,TRBD1,TRBJ1-2,TRBV7-2
TGTGCCAGCAGGTGGGACAGGGACGAGGCCTACGAGCAGTACTTC,CASRWDRDEAYEQYF,NA,TRBD1,TRBJ2-7,TRBV5-4
TGTGCCAGCAGCCTACAGGGAGCAGATGGCTACACCTTC,CASSLQGADGYTF,NA,NA,TRBJ1-2,TRBV7-9
TGTGCCAGCAATCAGGGTGGCGAGCAGTACTTC,CASNQGGEQYF,once,NA,TRBJ2-7,TRBV6-5
TGTGCCAGCAGTTACGGCCTGGTTTTGTCCTACGAGCAGTACTTC,CASSYGLVLSYEQYF,NA,NA,TRBJ2-7,TRBV6-6
TGTGCCAGCAGTGAAGCAGCGATGAACACTGAAGCTTTCTTT,CASSEAAMNTEAFF,few,NA,TRBJ1-1,TRBV6-1
TGTGCCAGCAGCGCGAAAGAGGGGGCCCCGTATAATTCACCCCTCCACTTT,CASSAKEGAPYNSPLHF,NA,TRBD1,TRBJ1-6,TRBV9
TGTGCCAGCAGCTCTTACTCTGGGAGCTCCTATAATTCACCCCTCCACTTT,CASSSYSGSSYNSPLHF,NA,NA,TRBJ1-6,TRBV7-2
TGTGCCAGCAGGACCGGGGGGTTTAACTATGGCTACACCTTC,CASRTGGFNYGYTF,NA,NA,TRBJ1-2,TRBV6-5
TGTGCCTGGAGACAGGGTTGGGACACCATATATTTT,CAWRQGWDTIYF,NA,NA,TRBJ1-3,TRBV30
TGTGCCAGCAGCTCCACACGTGGGATACAGGGGCTGAGGGACACTGAAGCTTTCTTT,CASSSTRGIQGLRDTEAFF,NA,TRBD1,TRBJ1-1,TRBV13
TGTGCCAGCAGTGATTGGTCGTTAGCTAACTATGGCTACACCTTC,CASSDWSLANYGYTF,NA,NA,TRBJ1-2,TRBV6-1
TGTGCCAGCAGCTCCGGGACAGCTCAAGCAGGTCAGCCCCAGCATTTT,CASSSGTAQAGQPQHF,NA,TRBD1,TRBJ1-5,TRBV7-2
TGCAGCGTTGCCCCCAGGACTGAGCGGGCGGGTGAGCAGTTCTTC,CSVAPRTERAGEQFF,NA,NA,TRBJ2-1,TRBV29-1
TGCGCCAGCAGCAACTACCAACAGGTCACCGGGGAGCTGTTTTTT,CASSNYQQVTGELFF,NA,NA,TRBJ2-2,TRBV5-1
TGTGCCAGCAGTGAACAAAGGGGGAAATATCAGCCCCAGCATTTT,CASSEQRGKYQPQHF,few,NA,TRBJ1-5,TRBV6-1
TGTGCCAGCAGCTTCGGACAGGGGGCTTACACCATATATTTT,CASSFGQGAYTIYF,NA,TRBD1,TRBJ1-3,TRBV9
TGTGCCAGCAGTACTGCGGCTAGCGGGGGGGAGGATACGCAGTATTTT,CASSTAASGGEDTQYF,NA,TRBD2,TRBJ2-3,TRBV5-6
TGCAGCGTTGATATCGCAGGCACAGATACGCAGTATTTT,CSVDIAGTDTQYF,NA,NA,TRBJ2-3,TRBV29-1
TGTGCCACCAGCAGAGATCAAGCGGCCACGGAAGCTTTCTTT,CATSRDQAATEAFF,NA,NA,TRBJ1-1,TRBV15
TGCGCCAGCAGCCAACGGACTAGCGGGGGGTCGGGAGAGCAGTACTTC,CASSQRTSGGSGEQYF,NA,TRBD2,TRBJ2-7,TRBV4-3
TGCGCCAGCAGCCAAGATTTATCGTTGACAGATACGCAGTATTTT,CASSQDLSLTDTQYF,once,NA,TRBJ2-3,TRBV4-3
TGCGCCAGCAGGCGGTCCACCGAATACGGGGAGCTGTTTTTT,CASRRSTEYGELFF,NA,NA,TRBJ2-2,TRBV4-3
TGTGCCAGCAGTCCTCCGGGGACAGCCTCTAACTATGGCTACACCTTC,CASSPPGTASNYGYTF,NA,TRBD1,TRBJ1-2,TRBV5-6
TGTGCCAGCAGCCAAGGGGTTCTCACTGAAGCTTTCTTT,CASSQGVLTEAFF,NA,NA,TRBJ1-1,TRBV11-3
TGTGCCAGCAGCCCTGGGACAGGGGATATCACTGGAAACACCATATATTTT,CASSPGTGDITGNTIYF,NA,TRBD1,TRBJ1-3,TRBV5-4
TGTGCCTGGAGCCCTACAGCAAACACTGAAGCTTTCTTT,CAWSPTANTEAFF,NA,NA,TRBJ1-1,TRBV30
TGTGCCAGTAGTGAACGGGTTGAAGCTTTCTTT,CASSERVEAFF,NA,NA,TRBJ1-1,TRBV19
TGTGCCAGCAGTTACTCGTTATCAGGGGGCGATGAAAAACTGTTTTTT,CASSYSLSGGDEKLFF,NA,TRBD1,TRBJ1-4,TRBV6-5
TGTGCCAGCAGCTCCCGGGACAGGGCAGGAGGCTACACCTTC,CASSSRDRAGGYTF,NA,TRBD1,TRBJ1-2,TRBV7-9
TGTGCCAGTAGCAACACAGGGAACACTGAAGCTTTCTTT,CASSNTGNTEAFF,NA,NA,TRBJ1-1,TRBV19
TGTGCCAGCAGCTTACCAGGGGCACGCTACGAGCAGTACTTC,CASSLPGARYEQYF,NA,NA,TRBJ2-7,TRBV11-1
TGCGCCAGCAGCGCGTTACAGGGGGACGGCGGGGAGCTGTTTTTT,CASSALQGDGGELFF,NA,TRBD1,TRBJ2-2,TRBV5-1
TGTGCCAGTAGCCCCCAGGCGGGGCAAGAGACCCAGTACTTC,CASSPQAGQETQYF,NA,NA,TRBJ2-5,TRBV9
TGTGCCAGCAGCTTAGGGGCCATCTCTGAAGCTTTCTTT,CASSLGAISEAFF,NA,NA,TRBJ1-1,TRBV7-2